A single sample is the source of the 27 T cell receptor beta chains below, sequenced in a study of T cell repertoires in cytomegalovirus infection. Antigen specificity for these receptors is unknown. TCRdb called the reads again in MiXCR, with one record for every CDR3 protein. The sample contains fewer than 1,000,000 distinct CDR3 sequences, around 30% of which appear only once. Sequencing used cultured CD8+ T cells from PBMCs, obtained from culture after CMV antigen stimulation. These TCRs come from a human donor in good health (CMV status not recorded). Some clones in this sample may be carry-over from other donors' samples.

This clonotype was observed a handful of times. The CDR3 spells CASSAYFHEAFF. CDR3 bases: TGTGCCAGCAGTGCTTACTTTCATGAAGCTTTCTTT. The chain couples TRBV25-1 to TRBJ1-1; D unclear. V lost 4 bases to trimming and J lost 7 bases, with 10 bases between them. Germline V gene sequence: CDR1 MGHDK, CDR2 SYGVNS. The CDR3 has 12 amino acids.

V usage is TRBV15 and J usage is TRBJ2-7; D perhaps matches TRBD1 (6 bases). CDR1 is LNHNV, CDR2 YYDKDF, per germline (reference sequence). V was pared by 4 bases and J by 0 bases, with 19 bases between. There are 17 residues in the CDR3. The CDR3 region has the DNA TGTGCCACCAGCAACCAAGAACAGGGTTCCCTCTCCTACGAGCAGTACGTC. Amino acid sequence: CATSNQEQGSLSYEQYV.

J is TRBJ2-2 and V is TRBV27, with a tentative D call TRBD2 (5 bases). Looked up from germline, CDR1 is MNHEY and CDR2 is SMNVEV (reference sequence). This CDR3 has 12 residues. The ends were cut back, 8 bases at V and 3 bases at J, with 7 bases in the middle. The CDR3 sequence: CASFGDTGELFF. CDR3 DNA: TGTGCCAGCTTCGGGGACACCGGGGAGCTGTTTTTT.

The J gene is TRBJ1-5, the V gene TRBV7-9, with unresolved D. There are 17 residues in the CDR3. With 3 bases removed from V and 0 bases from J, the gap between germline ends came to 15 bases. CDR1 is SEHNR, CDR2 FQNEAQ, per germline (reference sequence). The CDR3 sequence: CASSLVSAAYSNQPQHF. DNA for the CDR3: TGTGCCAGCAGCTTGGTTTCGGCGGCTTATAGCAATCAGCCCCAGCATTTT.

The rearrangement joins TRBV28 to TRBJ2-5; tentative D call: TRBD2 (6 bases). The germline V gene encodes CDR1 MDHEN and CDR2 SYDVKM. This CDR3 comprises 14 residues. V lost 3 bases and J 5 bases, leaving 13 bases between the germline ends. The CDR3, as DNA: TGTGCCAGCAGTTTGGTACCCAGCGGGGAGACCCAGTACTTC. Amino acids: CASSLVPSGETQYF.

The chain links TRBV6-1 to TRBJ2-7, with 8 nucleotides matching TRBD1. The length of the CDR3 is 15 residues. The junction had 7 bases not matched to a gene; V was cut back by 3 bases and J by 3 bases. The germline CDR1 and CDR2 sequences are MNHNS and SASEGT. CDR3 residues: CASSDAGTGGYEQYV. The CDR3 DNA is TGTGCCAGCAGTGACGCCGGGACAGGCGGCTACGAGCAGTACGTC.

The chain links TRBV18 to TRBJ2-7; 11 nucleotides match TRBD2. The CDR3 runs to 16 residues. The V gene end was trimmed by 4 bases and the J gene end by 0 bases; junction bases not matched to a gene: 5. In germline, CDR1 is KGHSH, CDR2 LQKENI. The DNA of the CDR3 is TGTGCCAGCTCACACACTGGGACTAGCGGCTCCTACGAGCAGTACTTC. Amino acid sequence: CASSHTGTSGSYEQYF.

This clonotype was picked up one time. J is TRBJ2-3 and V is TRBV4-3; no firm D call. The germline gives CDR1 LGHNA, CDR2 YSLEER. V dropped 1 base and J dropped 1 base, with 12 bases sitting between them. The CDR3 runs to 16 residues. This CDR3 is CASSQGTTPGTDTQYF. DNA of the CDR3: TGCGCCAGCAGCCAAGGCACGACGCCCGGCACAGATACGCAGTATTTT.

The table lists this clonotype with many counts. As DNA, the CDR3 is TGTGCCAGCAGTTCCTTTCAGGGTAACGCTGAAGCTTTCTTT. Translated: CASSSFQGNAEAFF. The genes are TRBV12-3 or TRBV12-4 and TRBJ1-1, with D tentatively TRBD1 (5 bases). The CDR3 extends over 14 amino acids. V shed 4 bases and J shed 6 bases, with 15 bases lying between them.

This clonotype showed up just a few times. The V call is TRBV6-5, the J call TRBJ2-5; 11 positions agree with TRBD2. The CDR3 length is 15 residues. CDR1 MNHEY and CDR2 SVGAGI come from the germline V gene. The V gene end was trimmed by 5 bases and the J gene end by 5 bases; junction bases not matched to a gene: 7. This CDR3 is CASSHSGGAGETQYF. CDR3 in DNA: TGTGCCAGCAGTCATAGCGGGGGGGCCGGGGAGACCCAGTACTTC.

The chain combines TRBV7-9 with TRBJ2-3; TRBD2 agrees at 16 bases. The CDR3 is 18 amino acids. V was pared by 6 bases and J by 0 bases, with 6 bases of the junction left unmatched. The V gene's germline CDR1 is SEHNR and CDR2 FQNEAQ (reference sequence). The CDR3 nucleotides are TGTGCCAGCAGACCGGGACTAGCGGGGGGGCTTAGCACAGATACGCAGTATTTT. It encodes CASRPGLAGGLSTDTQYF.

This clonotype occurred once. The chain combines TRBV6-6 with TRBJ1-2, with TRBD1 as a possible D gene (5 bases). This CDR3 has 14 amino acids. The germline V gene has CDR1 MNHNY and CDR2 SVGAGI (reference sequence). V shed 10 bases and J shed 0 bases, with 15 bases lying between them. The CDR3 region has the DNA TGTGCCAACAGGTCGCGCGGTACTAACTATGGCTACACCTTC. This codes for CANRSRGTNYGYTF.

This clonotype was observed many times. CDR3 sequence (DNA): TGTGCCAGCAACCTAGCGGGGGGACTTCAAGAGACCCAGTACTTC. As protein: CASNLAGGLQETQYF. The chain links TRBV7-8 to TRBJ2-5; 11 bases are a match to TRBD2. Germline CDR1 SGHVS, CDR2 FQNEAQ. The CDR3 runs to 15 residues. Unmatched junction bases numbered 6, after V lost 7 bases and J lost 2 bases.

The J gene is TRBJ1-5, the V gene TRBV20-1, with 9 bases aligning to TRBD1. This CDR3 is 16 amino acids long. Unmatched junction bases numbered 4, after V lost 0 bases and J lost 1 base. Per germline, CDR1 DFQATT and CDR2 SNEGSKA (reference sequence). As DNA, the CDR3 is TGCAGTGCTAGAGACGGGACAGGGAACAGCAATCAGCCCCAGCATTTT. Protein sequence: CSARDGTGNSNQPQHF.

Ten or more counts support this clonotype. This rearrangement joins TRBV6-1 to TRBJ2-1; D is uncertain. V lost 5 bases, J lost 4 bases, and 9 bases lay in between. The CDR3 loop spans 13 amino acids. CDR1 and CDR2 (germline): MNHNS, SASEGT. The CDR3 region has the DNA TGTGCCAGCAGTTCCAGACGGTACAATGAGCAGTTCTTC. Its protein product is CASSSRRYNEQFF.

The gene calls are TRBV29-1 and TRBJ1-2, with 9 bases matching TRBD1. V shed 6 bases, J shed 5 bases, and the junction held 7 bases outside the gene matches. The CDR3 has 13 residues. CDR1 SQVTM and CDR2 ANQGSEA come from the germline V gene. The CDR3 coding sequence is TGCAGCGTCCGGGACAGGGATAGTTATGGCTACACCTTC. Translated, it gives CSVRDRDSYGYTF.

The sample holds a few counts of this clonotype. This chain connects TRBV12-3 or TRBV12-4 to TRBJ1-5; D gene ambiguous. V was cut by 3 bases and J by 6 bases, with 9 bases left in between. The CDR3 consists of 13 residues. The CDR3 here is CASSFGETQPQHF. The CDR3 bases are TGTGCCAGCAGTTTTGGGGAAACTCAGCCCCAGCATTTT.

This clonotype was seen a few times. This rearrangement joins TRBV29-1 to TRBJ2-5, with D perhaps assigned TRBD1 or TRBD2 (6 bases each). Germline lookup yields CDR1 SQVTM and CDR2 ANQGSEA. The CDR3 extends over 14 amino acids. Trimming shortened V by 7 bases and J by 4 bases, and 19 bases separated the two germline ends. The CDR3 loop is CSAVRVGGLETQYF. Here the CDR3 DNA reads TGCAGCGCCGTGCGGGTAGGGGGGTTAGAGACCCAGTACTTC.

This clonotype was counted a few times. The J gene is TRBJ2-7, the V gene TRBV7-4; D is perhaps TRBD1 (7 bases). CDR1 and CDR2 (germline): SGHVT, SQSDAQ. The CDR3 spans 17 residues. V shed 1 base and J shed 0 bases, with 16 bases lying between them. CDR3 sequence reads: CASSLVEGATCSYEQYV. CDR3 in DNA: TGTGCCAGCAGCTTAGTGGAGGGGGCCACTTGCTCCTACGAGCAGTACGTC.

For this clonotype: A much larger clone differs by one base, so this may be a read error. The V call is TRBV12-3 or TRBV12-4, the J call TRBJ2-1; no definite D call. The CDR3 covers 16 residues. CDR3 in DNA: TGTGCCAGCAGTTTAGGCGACGGGCCCTCCTACAATGTGCAGTTCTTC. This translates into CASSLGDGPSYNVQFF.

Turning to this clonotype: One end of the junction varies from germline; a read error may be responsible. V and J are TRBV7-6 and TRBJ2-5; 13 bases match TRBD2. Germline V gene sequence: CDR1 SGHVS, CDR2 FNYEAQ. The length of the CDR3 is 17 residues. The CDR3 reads CASSLGRLAGGQETQYF. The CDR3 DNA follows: TGTGCTAGCAGCTTAGGTAGACTAGCGGGGGGCCAAGAGACCCAGTACTTC.

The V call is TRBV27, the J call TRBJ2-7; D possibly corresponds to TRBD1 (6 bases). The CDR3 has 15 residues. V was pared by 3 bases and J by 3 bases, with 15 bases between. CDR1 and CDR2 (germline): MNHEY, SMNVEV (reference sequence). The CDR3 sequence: CASSLGMTGFYEQYV. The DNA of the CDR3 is TGTGCCAGCAGTTTGGGGATGACAGGTTTCTACGAGCAGTACGTC.

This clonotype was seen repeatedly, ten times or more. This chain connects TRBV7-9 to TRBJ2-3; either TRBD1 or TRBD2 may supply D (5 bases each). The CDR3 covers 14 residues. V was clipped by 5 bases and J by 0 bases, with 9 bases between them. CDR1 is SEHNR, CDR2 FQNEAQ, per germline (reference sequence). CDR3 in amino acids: CASSRGPSTDTQYF. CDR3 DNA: TGTGCCAGCAGCAGGGGACCTAGCACAGATACGCAGTATTTT.

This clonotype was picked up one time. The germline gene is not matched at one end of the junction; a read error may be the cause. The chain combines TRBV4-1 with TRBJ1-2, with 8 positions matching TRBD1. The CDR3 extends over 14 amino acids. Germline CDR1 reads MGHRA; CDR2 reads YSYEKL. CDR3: CVSSQATGERGYTF. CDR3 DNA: TGCGTCAGCAGCCAAGCGACAGGGGAGAGGGGCTACACCTTC.

CDR3 sequence (DNA): TGTGCCAGCAGCTCCCCGCAGGACAGGGCGGAGGAGACCCAGTACTTC. This translates into CASSSPQDRAEETQYF. This sequence joins TRBV5-4 and TRBJ2-5; 8 nucleotides match TRBD1. Germline V gene data show CDR1 as SGHNT and CDR2 as YYREEE (reference sequence). CDR3 length: 16 amino acids. V was pared by 3 bases and J by 5 bases, with 12 bases of the junction left unmatched.

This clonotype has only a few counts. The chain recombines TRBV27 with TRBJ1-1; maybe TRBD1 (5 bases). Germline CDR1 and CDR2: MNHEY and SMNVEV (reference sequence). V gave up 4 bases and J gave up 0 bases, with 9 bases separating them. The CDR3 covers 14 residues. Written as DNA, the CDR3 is TGTGCCAGCAGTTCTTGGGGCATGAACACTGAAGCTTTCTTT. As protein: CASSSWGMNTEAFF.

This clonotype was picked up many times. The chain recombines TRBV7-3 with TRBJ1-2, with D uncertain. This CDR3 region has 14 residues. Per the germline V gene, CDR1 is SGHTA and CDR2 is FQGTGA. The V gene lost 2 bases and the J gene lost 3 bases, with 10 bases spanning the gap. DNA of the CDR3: TGTGCCAGCAGCTTAGATCCTTTGGACTATGGCTACACCTTC. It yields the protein CASSLDPLDYGYTF.